Described below is a single T cell receptor beta chain sequence and its context. The protocol was immunoSEQ multiplex PCR, while the TCRdb copy is restricted to in-frame clones and leaves out a portion. The sample shows about 76,000 clones, 82% of them seen only once. The sample originates from a study of blood T cell repertoires in COVID-19. Per the germline V gene, CDR1 is MNHEY and CDR2 is SVGAGI. The ends lost 0 bases at V and 3 bases at J; junction bases unmatched: 3. The CDR3 covers 16 residues. The chain links TRBV6-5 to TRBJ2-2; 8 bases map to TRBD2. The sample taken for sequencing was peripheral blood. The TCR sequence derives from a human donor in a cohort sampled during active COVID-19. The CDR3: CASSYSAGGYTGELFF. CDR3 bases: TGTGCCAGCAGTTACTCTGCGGGGGGCTACACCGGGGAGCTGTTTTTT.